Each of the 26 T cell receptor beta chains below was sequenced from the same sample in a study of blood T cell repertoires in COVID-19. TCRdb's table, derived via immunoSEQ multiplex PCR, lists solely in-frame clones and lacks some. The sample lists some 200,000 clones, roughly four fifths occurring once. What was sequenced was PBMCs or T cells enriched from blood (not recorded which). Receptors originate from a woman in her thirties or forties with acute COVID-19.

The chain has TRBV19 and TRBJ2-3; D perhaps matches TRBD2 (6 bases). The germline CDR1 and CDR2 sequences are LNHDA and SQIVND (reference sequence). This CDR3 has 15 residues. Trimming removed 4 bases from V and 2 bases from J, with 13 bases in between. The CDR3, as DNA: TGTGCCAGTAGTAGCCGGGGGAGTCACACAGATACGCAGTATTTT. This encodes CASSSRGSHTDTQYF. Together with reference TRBV19 and TRBJ2-3, the CDR3 gives the full variable domain: DGGITQSPKYLFRKEGQNVTLSCEQNLNHDAMYWYRQDPGQGLRLIYYSQIVNDFQKGDIAEGYSVSREKKESFPLTVTSAQKNPTAFYLCASSSRGSHTDTQYFGPGTRLTVL.

The CDR3 region has the DNA TGTGCCAGCAGTGTTGGCGACAGGGGCTACGAGCAGTACTTC. Its protein is CASSVGDRGYEQYF. The chain uses TRBV2 and TRBJ2-7, with 8 positions matching TRBD1. The V gene end was trimmed by 4 bases and the J gene end by 3 bases; junction bases not matched to a gene: 5. Germline assignment: CDR1 SNHLY and CDR2 FYNNEI. This CDR3 contains 14 residues.

The chain couples TRBV6-1 to TRBJ2-7, with D possibly being TRBD2 (6 bases). The CDR3 is 16 residues long. Germline loops: CDR1 MNHNS, CDR2 SASEGT. Deletions cut 2 bases from V and 2 bases from J, with 16 bases between. The DNA of the CDR3 is TGTGCCAGCAGTGAACTTGTGCGGGAACGAGCCTACGAGCAGTACTTC. Amino acids: CASSELVRERAYEQYF.

The rearrangement links TRBV7-8 to TRBJ1-6; 7 bases line up with TRBD1. Germline values: CDR1 SGHVS, CDR2 FQNEAQ. V was pared by 5 bases and J by 3 bases, with 4 bases of the junction left unmatched. The CDR3 is 15 residues long. In nucleotides, the CDR3 is TGTGCCAGCAGCGCGAACAGGGGCTATAATTCACCCCTCCACTTT. This codes for CASSANRGYNSPLHF.

This chain uses TRBV24-1 with TRBJ1-5; 8 bases agree with TRBD1. Germline V gene lookup returns CDR1 KGHDR and CDR2 SFDVKD. The CDR3 has 12 residues. V trimming: 4 bases; J trimming: 12 bases; junction bases outside the gene matches: 4. The CDR3, as DNA: TGTGCCACCAGTGACCTGGGACAGGTCCAGCATTTT. Amino acid sequence: CATSDLGQVQHF.

This chain uses TRBV3-1 (or the pseudogene TRBV3-2) with TRBJ1-2; D is undetermined. Trimming shortened V by 2 bases and J by 4 bases, and 5 bases separated the two germline ends. Germline CDR1 is LGHDT and CDR2 is YNNKEL (reference sequence). The CDR3 has 12 amino acids. CDR3 sequence (DNA): TGTGCCAGCAGCCAACCCTTCTATGGCTACACCTTC. This gives the protein CASSQPFYGYTF.

This clone was counted only a few times. The rearrangement joins TRBV7-2 to TRBJ1-2; D is uncertain. Per the germline V gene, CDR1 is SGHTA and CDR2 is FQGNSA. The CDR3 totals 13 residues. V lost 6 bases and J lost 1, with 9 bases in between. In nucleotides, the CDR3 is TGTGCCAGCAGTTCACAGCTTAACTATGGCTACACCTTC. It specifies CASSSQLNYGYTF.

The chain uses TRBV5-1 and TRBJ2-7, with D tentatively TRBD1 (5 bases). V dropped 4 bases and J dropped 3 bases, with 17 bases sitting between them. CDR1 SGHRS and CDR2 YFSETQ come from the germline V gene. The CDR3 is 15 amino acids. The DNA for the CDR3 is TGCGCCAGCAGCCCCGGACAAACAGACCTCTACGAGCAGTACTTC. It specifies CASSPGQTDLYEQYF.

The V and J genes are TRBV11-2 and TRBJ2-7, with D hard to call. Germline V gives CDR1 SGHAT, CDR2 FQNNGV. Trimming cost V 5 bases and J 0 bases, with 11 bases left between them. The CDR3 has 14 residues. The CDR3 protein is CASSPATPSYEQYF. CDR3 nucleotide sequence: TGTGCCAGCAGCCCGGCGACTCCCTCCTACGAGCAGTACTTC.

The chain is built from TRBV29-1 and TRBJ1-1; D perhaps matches TRBD1 (6 bases). CDR3 length: 11 residues. Germline lookup yields CDR1 SQVTM and CDR2 ANQGSEA. V was cut by 8 bases and J by 5 bases, with 12 bases left in between. CDR3: CSSQGRTEAFF. The DNA of the CDR3 is TGCAGCTCCCAGGGGCGGACTGAAGCTTTCTTT.

This clone was recorded only once. V usage is TRBV4-3 and J usage is TRBJ2-2; TRBD2 matches 9 bases. Unmatched junction bases numbered 5, after V lost 2 bases and J lost 4 bases. CDR3 length: 16 residues. In germline, CDR1 is LGHNA, CDR2 YSLEER. The CDR3, as DNA: TGCGCCAGCAGCCAATGGATTAGCGGGGGCACCGGGGAGCTGTTTTTT. Translation gives CASSQWISGGTGELFF.

This chain links TRBV10-1 with TRBJ2-7; a weak D match, TRBD2 (6 bases). The CDR3 consists of 15 residues. Per germline, CDR1 WNHNN and CDR2 SYGVQD (reference sequence). The V end was cut by 0 bases, the J end by 5 bases, with 14 bases between. CDR3 coding DNA: TGCGCCAGCAGTGAGTCGGGACTGGGTGCTGACGAGCAGTACTTC. Amino acids: CASSESGLGADEQYF.

This chain connects TRBV5-1 to TRBJ2-5, with 9 bases matching TRBD1. CDR1 and CDR2 (germline): SGHRS, YFSETQ. The CDR3 sequence is 15 residues long. J was trimmed by 2 bases and V by 1 base; bases with no gene match: 3. CDR3 DNA: TGCGCCAGCAGCTTGTCCGGACAGGGGCAAGAGACCCAGTACTTC. Translating gives CASSLSGQGQETQYF. The variable domain in full, with the rest retrieved from reference TRBV5-1 and TRBJ2-5, is KAGVTQTPRYLIKTRGQQVTLSCSPISGHRSVSWYQQTPGQGLQFLFEYFSETQRNKGNFPGRFSGRQFSNSRSEMNVSTLELGDSALYLCASSLSGQGQETQYFGPGTRLLVL.

The V call is TRBV11-3, the J call TRBJ2-2; D possibly corresponds to TRBD1 (5 bases). The CDR3 has 19 residues. V lost 3 bases and J 1 base, leaving 21 bases between the germline ends. Germline V gene sequence: CDR1 SGHNT, CDR2 YENEEA. The CDR3 DNA sequence: TGTGCCAGCAGCTTTTCTATCCCGTGGGGCAAACTGAACACCGGGGAGCTGTTTTTT. It translates to CASSFSIPWGKLNTGELFF.

CDR3 amino acids: CASSLSGGTSTDTQYF. The CDR3 DNA is TGTGCCAGCAGCCTTAGCGGGGGGACTAGCACAGATACGCAGTATTTT. The genes are TRBV4-2 and TRBJ2-3, with 10 bases fitting TRBD2. The junction had 4 bases not matched to a gene; V was cut back by 4 bases and J by 0 bases. Germline CDR1 and CDR2: LGHNA and YNFKEQ. This CDR3 has 16 amino acids.

The CDR3 DNA follows: TGTGCCAGCAGCTTAGCCGCGTTGACAGGGAGGTACACTGAAGCTTTCTTT. This codes for CASSLAALTGRYTEAFF. This rearrangement joins TRBV7-9 to TRBJ1-1; the match to TRBD1 covers 7 bases. There are 17 residues in the CDR3. Germline V gene data show CDR1 as SEHNR and CDR2 as FQNEAQ (reference sequence). The J segment lost 3 bases and the V segment lost 0 bases, leaving 10 bases of the junction unmatched.

This clone was seen a handful of times. The chain is built from TRBV4-3 and TRBJ2-2; maybe TRBD2 (6 bases). The germline V and J ends were trimmed by 2 bases and 0 bases, with 10 bases remaining between them. The germline V gene has CDR1 LGHNA and CDR2 YSLEER. This CDR3 is built from 16 residues. In DNA form, the CDR3 reads TGCGCCAGCAGCCAACGGGGAGGCGCGAACACCGGGGAGCTGTTTTTT. This gives the protein CASSQRGGANTGELFF.

Only one count was recorded for this clone. The DNA of the CDR3 is TGTGCCAGCAGCGTAGCGGTAGGGGGCTCCTACAATGAGCAGTTCTTC. This translates into CASSVAVGGSYNEQFF. J is TRBJ2-1 and V is TRBV9; a weak D match, TRBD1 (6 bases). Germline V gene sequence: CDR1 SGDLS, CDR2 YYNGEE. The CDR3 totals 16 residues. V dropped 0 bases and J dropped 0 bases, with 10 bases sitting between them.

With regard to this clone: Different DNA sequences within this sample yield the same CDR3. The gene calls are TRBV4-2 and TRBJ1-2; 9 positions agree with TRBD1. The V gene's germline CDR1 is LGHNA and CDR2 YNFKEQ. The CDR3 loop spans 14 amino acids. V gave up 0 bases and J gave up 6 bases; unmatched junction bases: 2. The CDR3 DNA follows: TGTGCCAGCAGCCAAGATCGGACAGGGGATGGCTACACCTTC. Translating it yields CASSQDRTGDGYTF.

The J gene is TRBJ2-2, the V gene TRBV3-1 (or the pseudogene TRBV3-2); D unclear. Trimming cost V 4 bases and J 5 bases, with 14 bases left between them. The CDR3 contains 15 residues. Germline lookup yields CDR1 LGHDT and CDR2 YNNKEL (reference sequence). CDR3 sequence (DNA): TGTGCCAGCAGCCCCCAACTGAGAGTTACCGGGGAGCTGTTTTTT. This sequence encodes CASSPQLRVTGELFF.

The chain recombines TRBV19 with TRBJ1-1, with TRBD1 as a possible D gene (5 bases). The CDR3 runs to 10 residues. The germline V and J ends were trimmed by 8 bases and 7 bases, with 8 bases remaining between them. In germline, CDR1 is LNHDA, CDR2 SQIVND (reference sequence). The CDR3 sequence: CASGGFEAFF. In DNA form, the CDR3 reads TGTGCCAGTGGGGGGTTTGAAGCTTTCTTT.

V and J are TRBV7-6 and TRBJ1-1; TRBD1 is a possible D gene (6 bases). The length of the CDR3 is 13 residues. V lost 6 bases to trimming and J lost 3 bases, with 11 bases between them. Germline V gene lookup returns CDR1 SGHVS and CDR2 FNYEAQ. Here the CDR3 reads CASSGTRDTEAFF. The DNA for the CDR3 is TGTGCCAGCAGTGGGACAAGGGACACTGAAGCTTTCTTT.

The genes are TRBV7-9 and TRBJ1-2; D is ambiguous. CDR3 length: 12 amino acids. V was cut by 4 bases and J by 4 bases, with 7 bases left in between. Germline loops: CDR1 SEHNR, CDR2 FQNEAQ (reference sequence). CDR3 DNA sequence: TGTGCCAGCAGCTCAAGCCGCTATGGCTACACCTTC. Encoded protein: CASSSSRYGYTF.

J is TRBJ2-1 and V is TRBV7-3, with a weak D call TRBD1 (6 bases). Germline V lookup: CDR1 SGHTA, CDR2 FQGTGA. This CDR3 is built from 18 residues. V gave up 4 bases and J gave up 6 bases, with 25 bases separating them. The CDR3 is CASSSGPLTGKASNEQFF. In DNA form, the CDR3 reads TGTGCCAGCAGCTCGGGGCCTTTGACAGGAAAGGCCTCCAATGAGCAGTTCTTC.

The rearrangement uses TRBV6-5 and TRBJ1-6, with D maybe TRBD1 (5 bases). V was trimmed by 5 bases and J by 7 bases, leaving 15 bases between them. The CDR3 runs to 15 residues. Germline V lookup: CDR1 MNHEY, CDR2 SVGAGI. The CDR3, as DNA: TGTGCCAGCAGTAGCCGTGGGGGGGGGAATTCACCCCTCCACTTT. The encoded protein is CASSSRGGGNSPLHF.

This clone has just a few counts. This CDR3 reads CASSLSPRAPGANVLTF. CDR3 DNA: TGTGCCAGCAGTCTATCGCCCAGGGCGCCTGGGGCCAACGTCCTGACTTTC. This chain connects TRBV6-6 to TRBJ2-6, with D possibly being TRBD1 (5 bases). This CDR3 has 17 residues. V lost 5 bases to trimming and J lost 2 bases, with 16 bases between them. CDR1 and CDR2 (germline): MNHNY, SVGAGI (reference sequence).